This TCR beta chain is drawn from a study of blood T cell repertoires in COVID-19 (TCRdb year 2020). As for the study more broadly: The collaborator samples originated in the United States, Italy and Spain and spanned the acute and convalescent phases of COVID-19. The prospective study material was composed of cDNA or gDNA derived from T cells, B-cell-depleted T cells, or PBMCs. Samples were obtained from the ongoing ImmuneRACE study (first 160 participants) and from approximately 1,200 subjects provided by 6 global collaborators. Deeply sampled blood TCRbeta repertoires from subjects exposed to, actively infected with, or recovered from COVID-19 were included in the dataset. Where available, HLA class I and class II types were taken from metadata supplied by the sample provider and were not determined by assay-based typing. Nearly every sample came with metadata listing a de-identified subject ID, COVID-19 status, age in years and sex. A freely available public database, intended as a resource for researchers studying the immune response to SARS-CoV-2, is where the repertoires were released. Here is what the overall study found, with its caveats: Clinical and demographic metadata were provided uncurated, with the amount varying by source and participant.

With regard to this clone: It lacks a known antigen. It has no much larger one-base neighbor in the sample; base qualities were not kept.

The V end gives up 4 bases and the J end 1 base, leaving 7 bases in the junction not matched to a gene. CDR1 and CDR2 were assigned from the germline V gene (reference sequence) as SGHNT and YYREEE. The CDR3 holds 16 amino acids from the cysteine to the phenylalanine. This entry keeps only the CDR3 DNA: 48 bases, framed from base 1. TCRbeta CDR3 regions were amplified from genomic DNA using the immunoSEQ Assay, a bias-controlled multiplex PCR. As for how the authors treated the data: The number of nucleated cells in each sample was estimated by amplification of reference gene primers within the assay. Sequence reads were collapsed and filtered to measure the absolute abundance of every unique TCRbeta CDR3 rearrangement. For each sample, productive Simpson clonality was calculated as the square root of Simpson's diversity index over productive rearrangements. TCRdb took this table from immuneACCESS and kept in-frame rearrangements with V and J called. Such tables lack part of the clones; where checked against another copy, unresolved V genes explain under half of the gap, and the rest is unexplained. That table is the source of V, J and clone size, and D and trimming were worked out from the DNA. The sample table contains around 96,000 clones; only one count was recorded for roughly 95% of them. 3.5% to 5% of the sample goes to the ten largest clones.

Whole blood was collected in K2EDTA tubes by collaborating institutions according to the institutions' own protocols. Collaborator samples were shipped for TCRbeta analysis as frozen whole blood, isolated PBMCs, or DNA extracted from either sample type. Sequences were obtained from peripheral blood. The receptor was derived from a human donor with active COVID-19. The donor label of this sample is uncertain. The rearranged chain carries TRBV5-4 and TRBJ2-5, with 10 junctional bases fitting TRBD1. The DNA is as follows: TGTGCCAGCAGCCAGGATTGGACAGGGGGCCAAGAGACCCAGTACTTC. Its protein product is CASSQDWTGGQETQYF.